This T cell receptor (beta chain) was recovered during a study of T cell repertoires in cytomegalovirus infection. Whole-study context: CMV infection and matching HLA type were both indicated by public TCR beta signatures.

Whole-study results and caveats: Dominant in the ex vivo response were TCR beta clonotypes restricted by HLA-C and specific for CMV. Based on cumulative public TCR beta family frequency, carriers of CMV plus the relevant HLA were identified.

The ends were cut back, 0 bases at V and 8 bases at J, with 23 bases in the middle. The CDR3 extends over 17 amino acids. Germline V CDR1 and CDR2: MGHRA, YSYEKL. TCRdb processed the reads anew with MiXCR; each CDR3 protein has one entry. This repertoire shows more than 250,000 distinct CDR3 sequences, roughly 25% found once; its top ten account for roughly 14%. To note about this clonotype: As yet, its antigen is unknown.

The starting material was cultured PBMCs, obtained from culture after CMV antigen stimulation. The J gene is TRBJ2-7, the V gene TRBV4-1; D is perhaps TRBD2 (5 bases). This clonotype was sampled from a human donor in good health (CMV status not recorded). Some clones in this sample may be carry-over from other donors' samples. Here the CDR3 DNA reads TGCGCCAGCAGCCAAGATGAGGATGGCGCCGGGGATCTCCAGCAGTACTTC. Translating it yields CASSQDEDGAGDLQQYF.